This T cell receptor (beta chain) was recovered during a study of PD-L1 blockade in urothelial cancer (dated by TCRdb to 2016 to 2017). A note on the overall study: Every patient began therapy around 2014 and was given atezolizumab 1,200 mg intravenously every 3 weeks. About 85% of the roughly 29 patients were males with bladder-origin urothelial cancer, and 18 of 29 reported a prior smoking history. An ECOG performance status of 0 or 1 was recorded for the patients, and 0 to 3 prior chemotherapy regimens had been received by the patients. Blood samples were analyzed 3 weeks after the start of treatment (second dose) and 6 weeks after the start of treatment. Blood samples gave median yields of about 150,000 T cells and over 80,000 unique TCRs, along with a median clonality of approximately 0.08. The study, an exploratory multi-omic analysis, examined somatic, immune and clinical correlates of response to PD-L1 blockade with atezolizumab in urothelial cancer. Pretreatment tumor samples, along with matched peripheral blood serially collected before and after atezolizumab treatment, were subjected to TCR sequencing. Durable clinical benefit was defined as a progression-free survival longer than 6 months, and TCR features were additionally tested against progression-free survival and overall survival. In the same patients, pretreatment tumors underwent whole exome sequencing and RNA sequencing in addition to TCR sequencing. Fewer than ten patients achieved durable clinical benefit and approximately 19 did not. Some 30 patients had pretreatment blood TCR-seq, some 25 had at least one posttreatment blood collection, and some 25 had tumor TCR-seq. The full study reports these points: At 3 weeks after the start of treatment, tumor-associated TCR clones in peripheral blood had expanded more in patients with durable benefit (n of about 20, p = 0.022). Because of the small sample size (n ≈ 30) and the many exploratory analyses performed, the results are intended to be regarded as hypothesis-generating. Improved progression-free and overall survival was associated with having pretreatment peripheral blood TCR clonality below the median.

A remark on this clone: Its cognate antigen has yet to be identified. No base quality information exists; no much larger clone differs at one position.

The CDR3 runs 15 residues from the cysteine to the phenylalanine. Only CDR3 DNA is held: 45 bases, read in frame from base 1. V is clipped by 5 bases and J by 2 bases, and the sequence between their germline boundaries is 16 bases long. The CDR1 and CDR2 encoded by the germline V gene are MNHNS and SASEGT. Synthetic TCR analog templates were spiked into each PCR to estimate absolute template abundance from read counts. The immunoSEQ assay used bias-controlled V and J gene primers to amplify TCRbeta CDR3 regions from genomic DNA. Sequencing of rearranged TCRbeta segments was performed at approximately 20X coverage. Concerning the study's data processing: Sequencing errors were corrected by clustering and CDR3s were annotated against IMGT to assign V, D and J genes. Out-of-frame and stop-codon sequences were excluded, and only productive TCRbeta rearrangements were used in downstream analyses. To compute clonality, Shannon entropy was normalized by the log of the number of unique productive sequences and then subtracted from one. Clones differing between time points or between blood and tumor were identified by Fisher's exact test with Benjamini-Hochberg correction at adjusted p below 0.01. In its TCRdb copy, this immuneACCESS table keeps in-frame sequences only and misses some clones. Where compared with another copy, unresolved V genes explain less than half of these, and the others have no known cause. V, J and clone size derive from that table, while D and trimming were established from the DNA sequence. The sample records approximately 51,000 clones, about 86% of which are singletons. The ten largest clones represent 16% of the sample.

A total of 25 to 30 patients with locally advanced or metastatic urothelial carcinoma, treated at Memorial Sloan Kettering on a trial protocol, made up the cohort. Peripheral blood mononuclear cells were collected pretreatment and during treatment, with between 1 and 8 total time points obtained per patient. The Qiagen DNeasy Blood extraction kit was used to purify genomic DNA from total PBMCs and tumor samples. PBMCs were collected pretreatment and during treatment and were isolated and stored as previously described. This receptor chain uses TRBV6-1 and TRBJ2-7; no D gene call is confident. This specimen consisted of PBMCs, obtained around atezolizumab (anti-PD-L1) treatment. The receptor was isolated from a man in his sixties with urothelial cancer. The encoded CDR3 is CASSNRPDTTYEQYF. DNA sequence: TGTGCCAGCAGTAACCGCCCAGATACCACCTACGAGCAGTACTTC.